Following are 14 T cell receptor beta chains from one sample sequenced in a study of T-cell reconstitution after alpha-beta-depleted transplantation in children. Preparation of the TCRbeta library was carried out with unique molecular identifiers. Using its own MiXCR run on the PCR reads, TCRdb lists one record per CDR3 protein. The sample lists about 1,000,000 distinct CDR3 sequences; around 30% were seen once. The sample was PBMCs, mostly from graft donor cells, taken 360 days after TCRalphabeta/CD19-depleted stem cell transplant. Receptor source: a boy under two years old who had a stem cell transplant for SCID, so the T cells may come from the graft donor.

This rearrangement joins TRBV7-2 to TRBJ2-5, with D unresolved. V lost 1 base and J lost 6, with 9 bases in between. The V gene's germline CDR1 is SGHTA and CDR2 FQGNSA. The CDR3 runs 13 residues. CDR3 residues: CASSLDPRQTQYF. CDR3 nucleotide sequence: TGTGCCAGCAGCTTAGACCCTAGGCAGACCCAGTACTTC.

The rearrangement links TRBV2 to TRBJ2-7, with 10 bases that match TRBD1. The CDR3 length is 14 residues. Germline V gene lookup returns CDR1 SNHLY and CDR2 FYNNEI. J lost 2 bases, V lost 6 bases, and 4 bases had no gene match. DNA of the CDR3: TGTGCCAGCAGACGGACAGGGGGGACCTACGAGCAGTACTTC. Amino acid sequence: CASRRTGGTYEQYF.

This clonotype was detected many times. The J gene is TRBJ1-5, the V gene TRBV7-8; D not resolved. The germline gives CDR1 SGHVS, CDR2 FQNEAQ. Trimming removed 0 bases at V and 2 bases at J, with 5 bases between. The CDR3 length is 14 residues. CDR3 DNA sequence: TGTGCCAGCAGCTTAGCCCAGGGCAATCAGCCCCAGCATTTT. This codes for CASSLAQGNQPQHF.

The chain is built from TRBV20-1 and TRBJ2-1; D unclear. CDR1 and CDR2 from the germline V gene are DFQATT and SNEGSKA (reference sequence). The CDR3 sequence is 13 residues long. V lost 5 bases and J 9 bases, leaving 17 bases between the germline ends. The CDR3 spells CSAGPAGVGEQFF. The CDR3 nucleotides are TGCAGTGCTGGGCCCGCTGGGGTGGGTGAGCAGTTCTTC.

This clonotype came up a few times. The chain is built from TRBV7-6 and TRBJ1-1; weak D call: TRBD1 (5 bases). The germline gives CDR1 SGHVS, CDR2 FNYEAQ. CDR3 length equals 16 residues. The V gene lost 1 base and the J gene lost 3 bases, with 15 bases spanning the gap. Here the CDR3 DNA reads TGTGCCAGCAGCTTAGAACCCGACAGCCGGGACACTGAAGCTTTCTTT. Amino acids: CASSLEPDSRDTEAFF.

This clonotype occurred a few times. The chain links TRBV5-6 to TRBJ2-2, with D perhaps matching TRBD1 (6 bases). Between the trimmed V and J ends, which lost 0 bases and 1 base, there was a span of 13 bases. Germline assignment: CDR1 SGHDT and CDR2 YYEEEE. CDR3 length: 17 residues. The CDR3 sequence is CASSLAYAGENTGELFF. DNA for the CDR3: TGTGCCAGCAGCTTGGCCTATGCAGGGGAGAACACCGGGGAGCTGTTTTTT.

The V call is TRBV12-3 or TRBV12-4, the J call TRBJ2-1; D is perhaps TRBD2 (7 bases). With 6 bases removed from V and 0 bases from J, the gap between germline ends came to 15 bases. This CDR3 spans 16 amino acids. CDR3 bases: TGTGCCAGCAGCCCGGGGGGCTCCTACTCCTACAATGAGCAGTTCTTC. Residues: CASSPGGSYSYNEQFF.

This clonotype came up a few times. This sequence joins TRBV28 and TRBJ2-2; 7 bases line up with TRBD2. With 5 bases clipped from V and 7 bases from J, the junction kept 10 bases outside the gene matches. Germline loops: CDR1 MDHEN, CDR2 SYDVKM. This CDR3 contains 15 residues. CDR3 loop: CASSQGRGFHGELFF. As DNA, the CDR3 is TGTGCCAGCAGTCAAGGGAGGGGCTTTCACGGGGAGCTGTTTTTT.

This sequence joins TRBV15 and TRBJ2-7; D remains ambiguous. The CDR3 consists of 14 residues. Trimming stripped 0 bases from V and 0 bases from J, with 6 bases between. Germline V gene sequence: CDR1 LNHNV, CDR2 YYDKDF (reference sequence). The CDR3 here is CATSRDRPSYEQYF. CDR3 in DNA: TGTGCCACCAGCAGAGATAGGCCCTCCTACGAGCAGTACTTC.

The rearrangement uses TRBV4-1 and TRBJ2-2; perhaps D is TRBD1 or TRBD2 (5 bases each). Germline CDR1 reads MGHRA; CDR2 reads YSYEKL. V lost 1 base and J 7 bases, leaving 19 bases between the germline ends. The CDR3 covers 17 residues. CDR3 sequence: CASSQGSRGAQGGELFF. DNA for the CDR3: TGCGCCAGCAGCCAAGGATCGCGAGGGGCGCAAGGCGGGGAGCTGTTTTTT.

This clonotype was counted between two and nine times. The V gene is TRBV29-1, the J gene TRBJ2-1; 8 bases align to TRBD1. V gave up 7 bases and J gave up 8 bases; unmatched junction bases: 10. CDR1 is SQVTM and CDR2 is ANQGSEA in the germline V gene. This CDR3 region has 13 residues. The CDR3 DNA reads TGCAGCGCGGATTCTGACAGGGGCGATGAGCAGTTCTTC. The encoded protein is CSADSDRGDEQFF.

The chain recombines TRBV4-1 with TRBJ2-7; 9 nucleotides line up with TRBD1. Per germline, CDR1 MGHRA and CDR2 YSYEKL. CDR3 length: 15 amino acids. Trimming at V came to 4 bases and at J to 3 bases, leaving 7 bases not matched to a gene. The CDR3 spells CASSRGTGSGYEQYF. As DNA, the CDR3 is TGCGCCAGCAGCCGGGGGACAGGGAGCGGCTACGAGCAGTACTTC.

This clonotype was observed a handful of times. The chain couples TRBV12-3 or TRBV12-4 to TRBJ2-3; 9 bases are a match to TRBD1. The CDR3 is 16 residues long. V lost 2 bases, J lost 12 bases, and 15 bases stayed unmatched. CDR3: CASSLRPGTGHQSQYF. The CDR3 DNA follows: TGTGCCAGCAGTTTAAGGCCCGGGACAGGGCACCAGTCCCAGTATTTT.

The chain recombines TRBV5-1 with TRBJ1-2; 9 bases are shared with TRBD1. The ends lost 5 bases at V and 4 bases at J; junction bases unmatched: 9. In germline, CDR1 is SGHRS, CDR2 YFSETQ. The CDR3 sequence is 15 residues long. The CDR3 protein is CASSDGQGRGYGYTF. The CDR3 coding sequence is TGCGCCAGCAGTGACGGACAGGGGCGAGGCTATGGCTACACCTTC.